The source of this T cell receptor (beta chain) is a study of blood T cells in healthy people across ages. Study conclusions and caveats: The long-lived group displayed more naive CD4+ cells, plus higher diversity, than the aged donors did. With donor CMV status unknown, expanded clonotype changes were possibly confounded.

A sample-barcoded 5' primer and a J-beta primer mix were used in a second PCR of roughly 6 to 11 cycles. From the 5' RACE reads, TCRdb called clonotypes with MiXCR, one entry per CDR3 protein. The sample consists of around 1.5 million distinct CDR3 sequences, approximately 59% of them appearing once. The CDR3 sequence is 14 residues long. Trimming pared 1 base from V and 7 bases from J, leaving 8 bases between. Germline V lookup: CDR1 SEHNR, CDR2 FQNEAQ (reference sequence). This clonotype appeared a few times. Its antigen is still unknown. Each of the donors had 9 to 10 milliliters of peripheral blood drawn into EDTA-treated Vacutainer tubes.

The origin of this receptor is a man aged 18 to 30 in good health. V usage is TRBV7-9 and J usage is TRBJ1-6; D unclear. Source material: blood. CDR3 region: CASSLVGRNSPLHF. CDR3 DNA sequence: TGTGCCAGCAGCTTAGTGGGCAGAAATTCACCCCTCCACTTT. Filled out from reference TRBV7-9 and TRBJ1-6, the complete variable domain reads DTGVSQNPRHKITKRGQNVTFRCDPISEHNRLYWYRQTLGQGPEFLTYFQNEAQLEKSRLLSDRFSAERPKGSFSTLEIQRTEQGDSAMYLCASSLVGRNSPLHFGNGTRLTVT.